This TCR beta chain was obtained from a study of breast tumors, draining lymph nodes, adjacent tissues. This clonotype was counted at least ten times. Its target is not known. The CDR3 spans 15 residues. Per germline, CDR1 LGHDT and CDR2 YNNKEL (reference sequence). Losses at the gene ends were 3 bases for V and 7 bases for J; bases not matched to a gene: 8. TCRdb reanalysed the multiplex PCR reads using MiXCR and keeps one entry per CDR3 protein. Of some 49,000 distinct CDR3 sequences listed, 23% are singletons. General study results and limits: Tumors had less TCR diversity than lymph nodes, more than nontumor tissue. The lymph node origin of tumor T cells was framed as consistent with a hypothesis, not demonstrated.

This receptor was obtained from a female donor with breast cancer. Some clones in this sample may be carry-over from other donors' samples. The sequencing input was breast tumor tissue. J is TRBJ1-2 and V is TRBV3-1, with 10 bases lining up with TRBD1. The CDR3 nucleotides read TGTGCCAGCAGCCAGCCAAAGACAGGGGGCGGTGGCTACACCTTC. This sequence encodes CASSQPKTGGGGYTF.